The source of this T cell receptor (beta chain) is a study of blood T cells in healthy people across ages. At least 5.5 micrograms of total RNA were extracted per sample. Sample-barcoded 5' priming and a J-beta primer mix drove a second PCR of roughly 6 to 12 cycles. TCRdb re-called the 5' RACE reads through MiXCR, storing one row per CDR3 protein. The table has about 730,000 distinct CDR3 sequences, about 40% seen once. The source of this sequence is an older woman in good health. Sequencing used blood.

The DNA of the CDR3 is TGTGCCAGCACGCTTGACCGGTGGTATTCACCCCTCCACTTT. It translates to CASTLDRWYSPLHF. The chain employs TRBV12-3 or TRBV12-4 and TRBJ1-6; D uncertain. The V end lost 7 bases, the J end lost 8 bases, and 15 bases lay between the germline ends. This CDR3 comprises 14 residues.